These T cell receptor beta chains were read from a single sample in a study of tumor and adjacent non-tumor tissue in lung cancer. TCRdb re-called the multiplex PCR reads through MiXCR, storing one row per CDR3 protein. The table lists 35,000 to 50,000 distinct CDR3 sequences, less than 65% of them singletons. Specimen: distant non-tumor lung tissue. These receptors were collected from a man in his fifties with non-small cell lung cancer. CDR3s include the opening cysteine and the closing phenylalanine or tryptophan. The D gene is left open where the match is weak. Some rows have no size entry. The others give once, few or many, or a class for an expanded clone.

few	TRBV6-6	-	TRBJ1-1	CASSYSFGYTNTEAFF	TGTGCCAGCAGTTACTCGTTTGGTTACACGAACACTGAAGCTTTCTTT
-	TRBV5-4	-	TRBJ2-4	CASSLEYPGTYGKNILYF	TGTGCCAGCAGCTTGGAGTATCCAGGGACGTATGGCAAAAACATTCTGTACTTC
-	TRBV6-6	-	TRBJ2-6	CVTCRGTGGNALTF	TGTGTCACCTGTCGGGGAACTGGGGGCAACGCCCTGACTTTC
many	TRBV5-6	-	TRBJ2-2	CASSFGTGELFF	TGTGCCAGCAGCTTCGGGACCGGGGAGCTGTTTTTT
-	TRBV28	-	TRBJ2-1	CASRPKSSYIEQFF	TGTGCCAGCAGGCCAAAGAGCTCCTACATTGAGCAGTTCTTC
-	TRBV11-2	TRBD2	TRBJ2-1	CVSNLGTSDVNEQFF	TGTGTCAGCAACTTGGGGACTAGCGATGTGAATGAGCAGTTCTTC
-	TRBV20-1	TRBD1	TRBJ2-3	CSAIAGTGGADTQYF	TGCAGTGCTATCGCCGGGACAGGGGGCGCGGATACGCAGTATTTT
-	TRBV6-5	-	TRBJ1-3	CASSYKAGDTLYF	TGTGCCAGCAGTTACAAGGCTGGAGACACCTTATATTTT
-	TRBV6-5	-	TRBJ2-6	CVSSETGEVGANVLTF	TGTGTCAGCAGTGAAACAGGGGAGGTTGGGGCCAACGTCCTGACTTTC
many	TRBV4-2	-	TRBJ1-4	CASSQGQSGEKLFF	TGTGCCAGCAGCCAAGGACAGTCGGGTGAAAAACTGTTTTTT
-	TRBV10-1	-	TRBJ2-2	CASSGEVNTWELFF	TGCGCCAGTAGTGGAGAAGTGAACACCTGGGAGCTGTTTTTT
many	TRBV6-1	-	TRBJ1-2	CASSEAGWEGFYGYTF	TGTGCCAGCAGTGAAGCGGGATGGGAAGGATTCTATGGCTACACCTTC
few	TRBV20-1	TRBD1	TRBJ2-7	CSAPGQGRGYF	TGCAGTGCCCCGGGACAGGGAAGGGGGTACTTC
-	TRBV29-1	-	TRBJ2-1	CSAPLGVAVGPGEQFF	TGCAGCGCTCCGCTGGGAGTAGCGGTGGGGCCGGGTGAGCAGTTCTTC
-	TRBV24-1	-	TRBJ2-2	CATRDRNTGELFF	TGTGCCACCAGGGACAGGAACACCGGGGAGCTGTTTTTT
-	TRBV6-2/TRBV6-3	-	TRBJ2-5	CASSRQFRGCLETQYF	TGTGCCAGCAGCCGACAATTCCGGGGGTGCCTGGAGACCCAATACTTC
few	TRBV11-1	-	TRBJ1-1	CASSLVGSEAFF	TGTGCCAGCAGCTTAGTGGGGAGCGAAGCTTTCTTT
few	TRBV7-9	TRBD1	TRBJ2-7	CASSLDRSYEQYF	TGTGCCAGCAGCTTGGACAGGTCCTACGAGCAGTACTTC
many	TRBV20-1	TRBD1	TRBJ2-7	CSARVPGGFSYEQYF	TGCAGTGCTAGAGTCCCAGGGGGATTCTCCTACGAGCAGTACTTC
-	TRBV24-1	TRBD2	TRBJ2-3	CASSDLSSGGADTQYF	TGTGCCTCAAGTGATTTGAGTAGCGGGGGGGCAGATACGCAGTATTTT
-	TRBV12-3/TRBV12-4	-	TRBJ2-7	CTSSLIGSSVSYEQYF	TGTACCAGCAGTTTAATCGGTTCTAGCGTTTCCTACGAGCAATACTTC
-	TRBV11-2	-	TRBJ2-1	CANRPPSGGQAHGQFF	TGTGCCAACAGACCCCCCTCGGGGGGACAGGCTCATGGGCAGTTCTTC
many	TRBV11-2	-	TRBJ2-2	CASSSQANTGELFF	TGTGCCAGCAGCTCCCAGGCGAACACCGGGGAGCTGTTTTTT
once	TRBV13	-	TRBJ2-3	CANSLGQTHTDTQYF	TGTGCCAACAGCTTAGGGCAAACTCACACAGATACGCAGTATTTT
few	TRBV4-1	TRBD2	TRBJ2-3	CASSQLKGAGGSDTQYF	TGCGCCAGCAGTCAACTCAAGGGAGCGGGAGGCTCAGATACGCAGTATTTT
once	TRBV29-1	TRBD1	TRBJ2-2	CSADRATGELFF	TGCAGTGCTGACAGGGCCACCGGGGAGCTGTTTTTT
-	TRBV18	TRBD1	TRBJ2-7	CASSPGQGQNEQYF	TGTGCCAGCTCACCGGGACAGGGACAGAACGAGCAGTACTTC
-	TRBV20-1	-	TRBJ1-5	CSAGQINQPQHF	TGCAGTGCCGGCCAGATAAATCAGCCCCAGCATTTT
many	TRBV4-2	-	TRBJ2-5	CASSQQGFQETQYF	TGTGCCAGCAGCCAACAGGGGTTCCAAGAGACCCAGTACTTC
many	TRBV28	TRBD2	TRBJ2-4	CASSNSASGVAKNIQYF	TGTGCCAGCTCCAATTCGGCTAGCGGGGTAGCCAAAAACATTCAGTACTTC
-	TRBV7-9	-	TRBJ2-2	CARSLRTFANTGELFF	TGTGCCCGCAGCTTACGGACGTTCGCGAACACCGGGGAGCTGTTTTTT
many	TRBV12-3/TRBV12-4	-	TRBJ2-7	CASSLGQTYEQYF	TGTGCCAGCAGTTTGGGACAAACCTACGAGCAGTACTTC
-	TRBV11-2	TRBD1	TRBJ1-1	CASSGTGGILNTEAFF	TGTGCCAGCAGCGGGACAGGGGGGATCTTGAACACTGAAGCTTTCTTT
-	TRBV11-1	-	TRBJ1-6	CTSSKEERTPLHF	TGTACCAGCAGCAAAGAGGAGAGAACACCCCTCCACTTT
many	TRBV4-1	TRBD1	TRBJ1-5	CASSQGVRGQPSQPQHF	TGCGCCAGCAGCCAAGGCGTGAGGGGGCAGCCCAGTCAGCCCCAGCATTTT
-	TRBV28	-	TRBJ2-3	CASIVRSSSTDTQYF	TGTGCCAGCATTGTACGGTCCTCTAGCACAGATACGCAGTATTTT
many	TRBV6-5	-	TRBJ2-1	CASSPGQSSYNEQFF	TGTGCCAGCAGTCCTGGTCAGAGCTCCTACAATGAGCAGTTCTTC
-	TRBV10-2	-	TRBJ1-5	CASSVSSLSNQPQHF	TGCGCCAGCAGTGTGTCGAGTCTTAGCAATCAACCCCAGCATTTT
few	TRBV11-2	TRBD2	TRBJ2-1	CASSPSGGGGLEQFF	TGTGCCAGCAGTCCCAGCGGGGGGGGCGGACTTGAGCAGTTCTTC
-	TRBV5-1	TRBD1	TRBJ2-1	CASSQRTGSNEQFF	TGCGCCAGCAGCCAACGGACAGGAAGCAATGAGCAGTTCTTC
-	TRBV30	TRBD2	TRBJ2-5	CAWSGTSGTAQYF	TGTGCCTGGAGCGGAACTAGCGGGACGGCCCAGTACTTC
many	TRBV6-5	TRBD1	TRBJ2-7	CASSYARTGDSYEQYF	TGTGCCAGCAGTTACGCAAGGACAGGGGATTCCTACGAGCAGTACTTC
-	TRBV7-9	-	TRBJ1-5	CASSLGAGGSNRPQHF	TGTGCCAGCAGCTTAGGTGCTGGGGGGAGCAATCGGCCCCAGCATTTT
many	TRBV10-1	-	TRBJ1-5	CASSLSENQPQHF	TGCGCCAGCAGTTTATCGGAGAATCAGCCCCAGCATTTT
-	TRBV6-5	-	TRBJ1-5	CASGPVRSQGPQHF	TGTGCCAGCGGCCCCGTTCGGAGTCAAGGGCCCCAGCATTTT
many	TRBV12-3/TRBV12-4	-	TRBJ2-7	CASSLGQLYEQYF	TGTGCCAGCAGTTTAGGACAGTTGTACGAGCAGTACTTC
-	TRBV11-1	-	TRBJ1-1	CASSPGIGEEALF	TGTGCCAGCAGCCCCGGGATAGGGGAGGAAGCTCTCTTT
medium-sized	TRBV5-4	-	TRBJ2-7	CASTGSDYEQYF	TGTGCCAGCACAGGCTCTGACTACGAGCAGTACTTC